This record concerns one T cell receptor beta chain sequence. The entry originates in a study of blood T cell repertoires in COVID-19. Whole-study context: T cells, B-cell-depleted T cells, or PBMCs supplied cDNA or gDNA.

Sequencing was performed with immunoSEQ multiplex PCR; in TCRdb, only in-frame clones are kept and a portion is missing. The data show some 220,000 clones, with around 83% seen just once and 2.9% held by the top ten. Deletions cut 4 bases from V and 2 bases from J, with 11 bases between. The CDR3 covers 15 residues. Germline CDR1 reads LNHDA; CDR2 reads SQIVND (reference sequence). Material: peripheral blood. This TCR came from a man aged 45-65 years who had recovered from COVID-19. The chain couples TRBV19 to TRBJ2-2; possibly TRBD2 for D (7 bases). CDR3 DNA sequence: TGTGCCAGTAGTAAGGGGGACTATAACACCGGGGAGCTGTTTTTT. Amino acids: CASSKGDYNTGELFF.